This TCR beta chain was observed in a study of STAT3 mutations in large granular lymphocyte leukemia. Turning to the study itself: Canonical activating STAT3 mutations were detected in roughly half of the longitudinally sequenced T-LGLL patients. Study observations and caveats: All newly emerging clones after therapy were STAT3 wild type. Variable sampling intervals and differing treatment regimens complicated linking therapy response to TCR clonal burden changes. Every T-LGLL patient had at least one immunodominant TCRbeta clonotype.

TCRdb's table, derived via immunoSEQ multiplex PCR, lists solely in-frame clones and lacks some. The repertoire includes over a thousand clones, 48% of them detected once, and around half sits in the top ten. Trimming shortened V by 2 bases and J by 5 bases, and 10 bases separated the two germline ends. This CDR3 contains 13 residues. Looked up from germline, CDR1 is SGHAT and CDR2 is FQNNGV. Turning to this clone: No antigen is known for it.

The sequence came from a male patient aged 50 to 59 with T-cell large granular lymphocyte leukemia. Some clones in this sample may be carry-over from other donors' samples. The chain recombines TRBV11-2 with TRBJ2-7; D is perhaps TRBD2 (5 bases). Sequencing was done on a sample of peripheral blood mononuclear cells. CDR3 in amino acids: CASSLFGDDEQYF. The DNA of the CDR3 is TGTGCCAGCAGCTTATTCGGGGATGACGAGCAGTACTTC. Full variable domain (outside the CDR3, taken from reference TRBV11-2 and TRBJ2-7): EAGVAQSPRYKIIEKRQSVAFWCNPISGHATLYWYQQILGQGPKLLIQFQNNGVVDDSQLPKDRFSAERLKGVDSTLKIQPAKLEDSAVYLCASSLFGDDEQYFGPGTRLTVT.